The sequence of this TCR beta chain was determined in a study of T cells in Graves' hyperthyroidism and ophthalmopathy. Overall study findings and caveats: With a median lead of around 6.7 months before onset, the model predicted ophthalmopathy.

The length of the CDR3 is 13 residues. Trimming took off 7 bases at V and 3 bases at J, with 12 bases between the two ends. As concerns this clonotype: What it binds is not known.

TCR beta CDR3 regions were amplified from RNA transcripts. The HTBI primer set drove a first-round RT-PCR of the TCR CDR3. TCRdb re-analysed the multiplex PCR reads in MiXCR, keeping a single row per CDR3 protein. Here the sample spans fewer than 110,000 distinct CDR3 sequences, 16% being singletons. The rearrangement joins TRBV12-3 or TRBV12-4 to TRBJ1-2; D is unresolved. Sequenced: blood. This clonotype was sampled from a woman between 50 and 59 years old with Graves' hyperthyroidism. CDR3 loop: CASMGGYDYGYTF. CDR3 sequence (DNA): TGTGCCAGCATGGGAGGGTACGACTATGGCTACACCTTC.